This T cell receptor (beta chain) was documented in a study of vaccination and CD4 T cells after COVID-19. About the research overall: Four females and six males made up the convalescents, with two Hispanic. Median time from COVID diagnosis to post-COVID sampling was over 80 days (35 to 161).

This clonotype was picked up a small number of times. As yet, its antigen is unknown. Specified treatment: approximately nine-day PBMC culture with coronavirus spike peptide pools or control peptides (ViraFEST assay). Using peptide pools, antigen-specific T cells were expanded in ViraFEST before TCRs were sequenced. The study sequenced cultured CD4+ T cell DNA using the Oncomine TCR Beta short-read assay. TCRdb reprocessed the PCR reads via MiXCR and lists one record per CDR3 protein. The data hold around 15,000 distinct CDR3 sequences, with 35% to 50% observed a single time. CDR3 length: 13 amino acids. Looked up from germline, CDR1 is SNHLY and CDR2 is FYNNEI. V dropped 4 bases and J dropped 7 bases, with 11 bases sitting between them.

This clonotype originated in a human donor who had recovered from COVID-19. The chain is built from TRBV2 and TRBJ1-5, with D possibly matching TRBD1 (5 bases). The starting material was CD4+ T cells from blood, cultured in vitro, obtained before SARS-CoV-2 vaccination. The CDR3 coding sequence is TGTGCCAGCAGTGTGTTGGGGGAACAGCCCCAGCATTTT. It yields the protein CASSVLGEQPQHF.